Shown below are 27 T cell receptor beta chains from a single sample sequenced in a study of T cell repertoires in cytomegalovirus infection. One entry per CDR3 protein results from TCRdb running MiXCR on the reads. The sample shows 300,000 to 450,000 distinct CDR3 sequences, 15% to 20% of them seen only once. Specimen: PBMCs. These receptors all come from a human donor in good health (CMV status not recorded). Some clones in this sample may be carry-over from other donors' samples.

There are a few counts of this clonotype. The CDR3 spells CSARPAGDEKLFF. The CDR3 bases are TGCAGTGCTAGGCCAGCTGGGGATGAAAAACTGTTTTTT. This rearrangement joins TRBV20-1 to TRBJ1-4; no clear D. Trimming removed 3 bases at V and 6 bases at J, with 11 bases between. The CDR3 runs 13 residues. CDR1 and CDR2 (germline): DFQATT, SNEGSKA (reference sequence).

The rearrangement links TRBV7-9 to TRBJ2-1; no firm D call. Trimming left V 9 bases short and J 8 bases short, with 11 bases between. From germline, CDR1 is SEHNR and CDR2 FQNEAQ (reference sequence). The CDR3 length is 11 residues. CDR3 DNA: TGTGCCAGTGGTTGGGATTATGAGCAGTTCTTC. It codes for CASGWDYEQFF. Full variable domain (remainder filled in from reference TRBV7-9 and TRBJ2-1): DTGVSQNPRHKITKRGQNVTFRCDPISEHNRLYWYRQTLGQGPEFLTYFQNEAQLEKSRLLSDRFSAERPKGSFSTLEIQRTEQGDSAMYLCASGWDYEQFFGPGTRLTVL.

This rearrangement joins TRBV6-2 or TRBV6-3 to TRBJ1-1; 8 nucleotides line up with TRBD1. Trimming cost V 8 bases and J 3 bases; bases outside gene matches: 11. The CDR3 covers 15 residues. Germline assignment: CDR1 MNHEY and CDR2 SVGEGT. This chain's CDR3 is CASGTRTGYDTEAFF. CDR3 nucleotide sequence: TGTGCCAGCGGAACCCGGACAGGGTACGACACTGAAGCTTTCTTT.

In its sample, this clonotype was seen many times. The chain links TRBV7-2 to TRBJ2-7; TRBD2 is a possible D gene (5 bases). The CDR3 is made up of 14 amino acids. V was cut by 4 bases and J by 0 bases, with 10 bases left in between. Per the germline V gene, CDR1 is SGHTA and CDR2 is FQGNSA. The DNA for the CDR3 is TGTGCCAGCAGCTCTGAGGGCTTCTCCTACGAGCAGTACGTC. This sequence encodes CASSSEGFSYEQYV.

This clonotype was detected a few times. V gene TRBV20-1 combines with J gene TRBJ2-5, with unresolved D. This CDR3 region has 13 residues. The V end was cut by 0 bases, the J end by 5 bases, with 10 bases between. Looked up from germline, CDR1 is DFQATT and CDR2 is SNEGSKA (reference sequence). The CDR3 sequence: CSARDLFQETQYF. CDR3 in DNA: TGCAGTGCTAGAGATCTTTTTCAGGAGACCCAGTACTTC.

This clonotype was counted a few times. The chain is built from TRBV24-1 and TRBJ2-3, with 13 bases lining up with TRBD2. J lost 5 bases, V lost 3 bases, and 7 bases had no gene match. Germline-derived CDR1 and CDR2 are KGHDR and SFDVKD. The CDR3 runs 17 residues. CDR3 sequence reads: CATSDLGLAGEGDTQYF. CDR3 nucleotides: TGTGCCACCAGTGATCTCGGACTAGCGGGGGAAGGAGATACGCAGTATTTT.

This clonotype was recorded a few times. The chain joins TRBV20-1 to TRBJ2-1, with TRBD2 matching 9 bases. The CDR3 has 14 amino acids. V shed 4 bases and J 7 bases; nucleotides not matched to a gene: 8. The V gene's germline CDR1 is DFQATT and CDR2 SNEGSKA (reference sequence). The CDR3 DNA follows: TGCAGTGCTAAATCTAGCGGGAATTTGAATGAGCAGTTCTTC. Residues: CSAKSSGNLNEQFF.

This clonotype was found many times. The V call is TRBV19, the J call TRBJ1-1; D is uncertain. With 5 bases removed from V and 10 bases from J, the gap between germline ends came to 14 bases. Germline loops: CDR1 LNHDA, CDR2 SQIVND (reference sequence). The CDR3 has 12 amino acids. The CDR3 DNA reads as TGTGCCAGTAGTGACCCGAGGGCCCGAGCTTTCTTT. Protein product: CASSDPRARAFF. Filled out from reference TRBV19 and TRBJ1-1, the complete variable domain reads DGGITQSPKYLFRKEGQNVTLSCEQNLNHDAMYWYRQDPGQGLRLIYYSQIVNDFQKGDIAEGYSVSREKKESFPLTVTSAQKNPTAFYLCASSDPRARAFFGQGTRLTVV.

This clonotype was seen at least ten times. The V call is TRBV7-2, the J call TRBJ2-4, with D perhaps given as TRBD1 or TRBD2 (5 bases each). CDR3 length equals 15 residues. The ends were cut back, 6 bases at V and 5 bases at J, with 17 bases in the middle. CDR1 is SGHTA, CDR2 FQGNSA, per germline. The CDR3 DNA is TGTGCCAGCAGACCCGACCGGGACGGACAAAACATTCAGTACTTC. Translation gives CASRPDRDGQNIQYF.

This clonotype was detected a few times. This rearrangement joins TRBV18 to TRBJ2-3, with 7 bases matching TRBD2. The CDR3 length is 12 residues. Looked up from germline, CDR1 is KGHSH and CDR2 is LQKENI. V trimming: 3 bases; J trimming: 14 bases; junction bases outside the gene matches: 8. The CDR3 DNA sequence: TGTGCCAGCTCACCGGCCGGGGAGGGGATGTATTTT. Its protein product is CASSPAGEGMYF.

To note about this clonotype: A much bigger clone sits one base away, suggesting this may be a read error. This chain links TRBV12-3 or TRBV12-4 with TRBJ2-2, with unresolved D. This CDR3 spans 13 amino acids. The germline V and J ends were trimmed by 7 bases and 6 bases, with 12 bases remaining between them. Here the CDR3 reads CASTQFVAGELFF. CDR3 in DNA: TGTGCCAGCACCCAGTTTGTGGCCGGGGAGCTGTTTTTT.

This clonotype was seen a handful of times. J is TRBJ2-5 and V is TRBV15; 11 bases are a match to TRBD2. CDR1 is LNHNV and CDR2 is YYDKDF in the germline V gene (reference sequence). The CDR3 is 16 amino acids. The V gene end was trimmed by 3 bases and the J gene end by 3 bases; junction bases not matched to a gene: 6. The CDR3 loop is CATSSSGTSGKETQYF. The CDR3, as DNA: TGTGCCACCAGCAGCTCCGGGACTAGCGGCAAAGAGACCCAGTACTTC.

The chain recombines TRBV7-2 with TRBJ2-7; 9 bases match TRBD2. The CDR3 spans 15 residues. CDR1 is SGHTA, CDR2 FQGNSA, per germline. V lost 3 bases, J lost 2 bases, and 5 bases stayed unmatched. The CDR3 here is CASSLGGLAAYEQYF. DNA of the CDR3: TGTGCCAGCAGCTTGGGGGGACTAGCAGCCTACGAGCAGTACTTC.

The CDR3 here is CASSVRIFGYTF. Written as DNA, the CDR3 is TGTGCCAGCAGTGTGCGGATTTTCGGCTACACCTTC. This sequence joins TRBV2 and TRBJ1-2; D unresolved. Germline V gene data show CDR1 as SNHLY and CDR2 as FYNNEI. Between the trimmed V and J ends, which lost 4 bases and 8 bases, there was a span of 11 bases. This CDR3 has 12 residues. The whole variable domain, filled in from reference TRBV2 and TRBJ1-2, reads EPEVTQTPSHQVTQMGQEVILRCVPISNHLYFYWYRQILGQKVEFLVSFYNNEISEKSEIFDDQFSVERPDGSNFTLKIRSTKLEDSAMYFCASSVRIFGYTFGSGTRLTVV.

This clonotype has a handful of counts. The chain has TRBV10-3 and TRBJ2-1; a weak D match, TRBD1 (5 bases). Germline CDR1 reads ENHRY; CDR2 reads SYGVKD. CDR3 length: 16 residues. V lost 0 bases and J 7 bases, leaving 16 bases between the germline ends. The CDR3 region has the DNA TGTGCCATCAGTGAGTCTGGGCAGGGAAGTGGGAATGAGCAGTTCTTC. Translation gives CAISESGQGSGNEQFF.

The table lists this clonotype with many counts. V and J are TRBV7-8 and TRBJ2-3, with 8 bases that match TRBD1. CDR3 length: 15 amino acids. V shed 1 base, J shed 3 bases, and the junction held 3 bases outside the gene matches. Per the germline V gene, CDR1 is SGHVS and CDR2 is FQNEAQ. Here the CDR3 reads CASSLGQGKTDTQYF. As DNA, the CDR3 is TGTGCCAGCAGCTTAGGACAGGGGAAGACAGATACGCAGTATTTT.

This clonotype was detected ten times or more. V and J are TRBV12-3 or TRBV12-4 and TRBJ1-1; 9 positions agree with TRBD1. The CDR3 covers 14 residues. Germline trimming cut 5 bases from V and 3 bases from J; bases unmatched to any gene: 4. CDR3 nucleotides: TGTGCCAGCAGTGTGGGACAGGGTGACACTGAAGCTTTCTTT. Translated, it gives CASSVGQGDTEAFF.

This clonotype was detected only a few times. V and J are TRBV29-1 and TRBJ2-7; TRBD2 is a possible D gene (6 bases). From germline, CDR1 is SQVTM and CDR2 ANQGSEA. CDR3 length: 14 residues. Trimming shortened V by 7 bases and J by 3 bases, and 19 bases separated the two germline ends. The CDR3 coding sequence is TGCAGCGACCTCCCCTGGGGACTCCTCTACGAGCAGTACTTC. Its translation: CSDLPWGLLYEQYF.

The rearrangement uses TRBV20-1 and TRBJ1-2; no definite D call. Germline V lookup: CDR1 DFQATT, CDR2 SNEGSKA (reference sequence). The V end was cut by 0 bases, the J end by 5 bases, with 10 bases between. The CDR3 covers 13 residues. As DNA, the CDR3 is TGCAGTGCTAGAGATGGAGCCATTTATGGCTACACCTTC. Protein sequence: CSARDGAIYGYTF.

The chain couples TRBV4-3 to TRBJ2-3; 9 positions agree with TRBD2. With 0 bases clipped from V and 6 bases from J, the junction kept 7 bases outside the gene matches. Germline V gives CDR1 LGHNA, CDR2 YSLEER. The CDR3 runs 16 residues. The CDR3 nucleotides are TGCGCCAGCAGCCAAGAGGATAGCGGGAGTCGGGATACGCAGTATTTT. Amino acid sequence: CASSQEDSGSRDTQYF.

The table lists this clonotype with a few counts. The gene calls are TRBV5-4 and TRBJ2-3; the D gene is possibly TRBD2 (6 bases). There are 17 residues in the CDR3. V was trimmed by 5 bases and J by 2 bases, leaving 21 bases between them. The germline gives CDR1 SGHNT, CDR2 YYREEE (reference sequence). CDR3 nucleotide sequence: TGTGCCAGCAGTCCCGGCGCGGGGACTCCATACACAGATACGCAGTATTTT. This translates into CASSPGAGTPYTDTQYF.

This clonotype was counted between two and nine times. The rearrangement links TRBV7-9 to TRBJ1-4, with D perhaps TRBD1 (5 bases). V lost 5 bases, J lost 5 bases, and 15 bases lay in between. CDR1 SEHNR and CDR2 FQNEAQ come from the germline V gene (reference sequence). This CDR3 has 15 amino acids. The CDR3 reads CASSLQGRLNEKLFF. The CDR3, as DNA: TGTGCCAGCAGCCTTCAGGGAAGACTCAATGAAAAACTGTTTTTT.

This clonotype was seen ten or more times. The V and J genes are TRBV7-2 and TRBJ2-1; possibly TRBD2 for D (6 bases). The V gene lost 1 base and the J gene lost 10 bases, with 17 bases spanning the gap. This CDR3 has 15 residues. Germline CDR1 and CDR2: SGHTA and FQGNSA. CDR3 sequence (DNA): TGTGCCAGCAGCTTAGAGGGAGGATTTTCCAGGGAGCAGTTCTTC. Residues: CASSLEGGFSREQFF.

The chain joins TRBV5-6 to TRBJ2-1; possibly TRBD1 for D (7 bases). The CDR3 has 15 amino acids. The V gene lost 5 bases and the J gene lost 3 bases, with 15 bases spanning the gap. Germline assignment: CDR1 SGHDT and CDR2 YYEEEE. The CDR3 bases are TGTGCCAGCAGGGAACAGGGGACTCTCTACAATGAGCAGTTCTTC. Its protein is CASREQGTLYNEQFF.

This clonotype was recorded a few times. The CDR3 region is CASSSGKDPKNIQYF. The CDR3 DNA follows: TGTGCCAGCAGCTCAGGGAAGGATCCCAAAAACATTCAGTACTTC. The chain recombines TRBV5-6 with TRBJ2-4, with a possible D match to TRBD1 (5 bases). CDR3 length: 15 amino acids. Trimming pared 3 bases from V and 2 bases from J, leaving 12 bases between. Germline values: CDR1 SGHDT, CDR2 YYEEEE.

This clonotype was counted many times. This chain links TRBV7-2 with TRBJ2-5; 7 nucleotides agree with TRBD1. V trimming: 3 bases; J trimming: 5 bases; junction bases outside the gene matches: 0. The CDR3 loop spans 12 amino acids. CDR1 SGHTA and CDR2 FQGNSA come from the germline V gene. DNA of the CDR3: TGTGCCAGCAGCTTCAGGGGGGAGACCCAGTACTTC. Translation: CASSFRGETQYF.

This clonotype was seen many times. This chain links TRBV7-2 with TRBJ2-1; 9 nucleotides agree with TRBD2. This CDR3 has 12 residues. V lost 4 bases, J lost 10 bases, and 2 bases stayed unmatched. Germline CDR1 SGHTA, CDR2 FQGNSA. In nucleotides, the CDR3 is TGTGCCAGCAGCTATAGCGGGAGAGAGCAGTTCTTC. This sequence encodes CASSYSGREQFF.